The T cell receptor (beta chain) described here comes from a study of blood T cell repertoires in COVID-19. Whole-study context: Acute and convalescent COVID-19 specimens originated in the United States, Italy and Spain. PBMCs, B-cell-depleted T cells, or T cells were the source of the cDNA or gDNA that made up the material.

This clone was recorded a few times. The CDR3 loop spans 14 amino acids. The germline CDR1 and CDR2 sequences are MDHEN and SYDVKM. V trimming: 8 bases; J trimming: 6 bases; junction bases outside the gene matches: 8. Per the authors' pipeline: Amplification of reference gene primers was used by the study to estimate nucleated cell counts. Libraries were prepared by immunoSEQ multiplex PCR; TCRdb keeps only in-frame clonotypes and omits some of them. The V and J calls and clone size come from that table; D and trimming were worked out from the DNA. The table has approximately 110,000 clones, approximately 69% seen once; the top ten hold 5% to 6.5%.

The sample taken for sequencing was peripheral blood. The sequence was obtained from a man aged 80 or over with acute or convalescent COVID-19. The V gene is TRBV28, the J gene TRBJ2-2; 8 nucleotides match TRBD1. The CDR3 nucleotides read TGTGCCAGCCTAAATACAGGGGGTGCCGGGGAGCTGTTTTTT. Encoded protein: CASLNTGGAGELFF. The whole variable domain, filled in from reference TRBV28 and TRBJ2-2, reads DVKVTQSSRYLVKRTGEKVFLECVQDMDHENMFWYRQDPGLGLRLIYFSYDVKMKEKGDIPEGYSVSREKKERFSLILESASTNQTSMYLCASLNTGGAGELFFGEGSRLTVL.